One and the same sample provided the 3 T cell receptor beta chains below, sequenced in a study of CD8 T cells in Susac syndrome. Roughly 0.45 to 1 ug RNA was reverse transcribed with random hexamers. Using its own MiXCR run on the immunoSEQ multiplex PCR reads, TCRdb lists one record per CDR3 protein. Of under 200,000 distinct CDR3 sequences detected, 90% to 95% appear once; the ten largest clones hold roughly 0.12%. Sequenced input: CD4+ T cells from PBMCs. The receptors come from a human donor with Susac syndrome.

This rearrangement joins TRBV20-1 to TRBJ2-5; tentatively, D is TRBD1 (5 bases). This CDR3 spans 12 amino acids. Per the germline V gene, CDR1 is DFQATT and CDR2 is SNEGSKA (reference sequence). The V gene lost 6 bases and the J gene lost 2 bases, with 10 bases spanning the gap. CDR3 DNA: TGCAGTGCAGAGGACACTCAAGAGACCCAGTACTTC. As protein: CSAEDTQETQYF.

This sequence joins TRBV20-1 and TRBJ1-4, with unresolved D. The CDR3 covers 14 residues. V was cut by 2 bases and J by 0 bases, with 7 bases left in between. Per germline, CDR1 DFQATT and CDR2 SNEGSKA (reference sequence). The CDR3 spells CSARWAATNEKLFF. CDR3 sequence (DNA): TGCAGTGCTAGATGGGCGGCAACTAATGAAAAACTGTTTTTT.

This clonotype was seen once. The chain links TRBV30 to TRBJ1-1; 9 bases are shared with TRBD1. This CDR3 is 11 amino acids long. Looked up from germline, CDR1 is GTSNPN and CDR2 is SVGIG (reference sequence). V dropped 3 bases and J dropped 8; count of bases not matched to a gene: 1. The CDR3 here is CAWSGTGEAFF. The CDR3 DNA follows: TGTGCCTGGAGCGGGACAGGGGAAGCTTTCTTT. Full variable domain (missing parts from reference TRBV30 and TRBJ1-1): SQTIHQWPATLVQPVGSPLSLECTVEGTSNPNLYWYRQAAGRGLQLLFYSVGIGQISSEVPQNLSASRPQDRQFILSSKKLLLSDSGFYLCAWSGTGEAFFGQGTRLTVV.